This passage covers 27 T cell receptor beta chains from one sample sequenced in a study of regulatory T cells in long-lasting Graves disease. According to the study, TCR beta libraries were built with iRepertoire HTBI primers and CDR3-region Arm-PCR. TCRdb re-analysed the multiplex PCR reads in MiXCR, keeping a single row per CDR3 protein. The repertoire consists of around 340,000 distinct CDR3 sequences, with roughly 21% occurring once and the leading ten covering 29%. Time point denoted: persistent/refractory GD, antithyroid drugs over 5 years with positive TRAb. Researchers made the TCR library from RNA that was extracted from PBMCs. Sample: peripheral blood mononuclear cells (PBMCs), taken when the disease was refractory, from a patient treated with antithyroid drugs. The receptors here all came from a female donor with Graves disease.

This clonotype was counted ten times or more. The chain uses TRBV7-2 and TRBJ1-1; D not resolved. V lost 2 bases to trimming and J lost 7 bases, with 20 bases between them. The CDR3 sequence is 16 residues long. Germline loops: CDR1 SGHTA, CDR2 FQGNSA. CDR3 sequence (DNA): TGTGCCAGCAGCTTATACGTGGTCTCGGGTTCAGGTGAAGCTTTCTTT. Amino acid sequence: CASSLYVVSGSGEAFF.

This clonotype occurred many times. This rearrangement joins TRBV20-1 to TRBJ2-5; D not certain. The germline gives CDR1 DFQATT, CDR2 SNEGSKA (reference sequence). The length of the CDR3 is 13 residues. V was trimmed by 1 base and J by 1 base, leaving 7 bases between them. The CDR3 DNA reads as TGCAGTGCTAGAGTTTTGGCCCAAGAGACCCAGTACTTC. Encoded protein: CSARVLAQETQYF.

The V call is TRBV5-6, the J call TRBJ2-7; 7 bases match TRBD1. V was pared by 2 bases and J by 0 bases, with 5 bases of the junction left unmatched. The CDR3 is made up of 15 amino acids. Germline CDR1 SGHDT, CDR2 YYEEEE. The CDR3 region has the DNA TGTGCCAGCAGCTTACAGGGGCGCCGCTCCTACGAGCAGTACTTC. Amino acids: CASSLQGRRSYEQYF.

This clonotype appeared many times. This sequence joins TRBV11-1 and TRBJ2-7, with unresolved D. The length of the CDR3 is 15 residues. Deletions cut 4 bases from V and 0 bases from J, with 13 bases between. Germline loops: CDR1 SGHAT, CDR2 FQDESV (reference sequence). Here the CDR3 reads CASSSSDSFSYEQYF. The CDR3 DNA is TGTGCCAGCAGCTCCTCCGACTCCTTCTCCTACGAGCAGTACTTC.

This clonotype was seen a handful of times. A much larger clone sits a single nucleotide away, making a read error possible. This chain links TRBV11-2 with TRBJ1-2, with a tentative D call TRBD1 (6 bases). V shed 0 bases and J shed 2 bases, with 10 bases lying between them. The CDR3 length is 15 residues. The germline V gene has CDR1 SGHAT and CDR2 FQNNGV. The CDR3 loop reads CASSLDGQLNYGYTF. The CDR3 region has the DNA TGTGCCAGCAGCTTAGATGGACAGCTCAACTATGGCTACACCTTC.

Comments on this clonotype: A far larger clone is off by one base, so a read error is likely. Because it lacks the conserved phenylalanine or tryptophan at the end, this CDR3 is likely a read error. The V call is TRBV2, the J call TRBJ1-2; TRBD1 matches at 9 bases. With V trimmed by 5 bases and J by 6 bases, 13 bases remained unmatched. Per the germline V gene, CDR1 is SNHLY and CDR2 is FYNNEI. There are 16 residues in the CDR3. CDR3 residues: CASSSGTGTILHGYTL. The CDR3 DNA reads TGTGCCAGCAGTTCTGGGACAGGGACAATATTACATGGCTACACCCTC.

The chain couples TRBV7-9 to TRBJ2-7; TRBD1 matches 10 bases. The CDR3 totals 16 residues. V trimming: 5 bases; J trimming: 7 bases; junction bases outside the gene matches: 14. CDR1 and CDR2 (germline): SEHNR, FQNEAQ (reference sequence). The DNA for the CDR3 is TGTGCCAGCAGCCCCGGACCGGGACAGGGGATTGAGGAGCAGTACTTC. It encodes CASSPGPGQGIEEQYF.

This clonotype was detected ten times or more. V gene TRBV2 combines with J gene TRBJ2-5, with D unclear. The CDR3 extends over 16 amino acids. V was clipped by 6 bases and J by 2 bases, with 19 bases between them. Germline V gene sequence: CDR1 SNHLY, CDR2 FYNNEI. DNA of the CDR3: TGTGCCAGCAGCGAATGGGTGGCAGAAACTCAAGAGACCCAGTACTTC. Protein sequence: CASSEWVAETQETQYF.

In this sample, this clonotype turned up many times. The chain carries TRBV11-2 and TRBJ1-2; TRBD1 matches 9 bases. The V segment lost 5 bases and the J segment 5 bases; nucleotides outside the gene matches: 3. There are 13 residues in the CDR3. The germline V gene encodes CDR1 SGHAT and CDR2 FQNNGV. The CDR3 protein is CASSTDRGYGYTF. CDR3 coding DNA: TGTGCCAGCAGCACCGACAGGGGGTATGGCTACACCTTC.

This clonotype was recorded many times. The rearrangement links TRBV6-1 to TRBJ1-1; the D gene is possibly TRBD1 (5 bases). V gave up 6 bases and J gave up 1 base, with 9 bases separating them. The germline gives CDR1 MNHNS, CDR2 SASEGT. The CDR3 is made up of 13 amino acids. CDR3: CASSRQWNTEAFF. The CDR3 region has the DNA TGTGCCAGCAGCCGACAGTGGAACACTGAAGCTTTCTTT.

In this sample, this clonotype turned up many times. The chain carries TRBV13 and TRBJ2-5; possibly TRBD1 or TRBD2 for D (5 bases each). Germline V gene data show CDR1 as PRHDT and CDR2 as FYEKMQ (reference sequence). CDR3 length: 14 residues. Trimming removed 5 bases from V and 4 bases from J, with 14 bases in between. CDR3 protein: CASSARGEGETQYF. DNA for the CDR3: TGTGCCAGCAGCGCTAGGGGTGAGGGAGAGACCCAGTACTTC. Variable domain in full (rest from reference TRBV13 and TRBJ2-5): AAGVIQSPRHLIKEKRETATLKCYPIPRHDTVYWYQQGPGQDPQFLISFYEKMQSDKGSIPDRFSAQQFSDYHSELNMSSLELGDSALYFCASSARGEGETQYFGPGTRLLVL.

This clonotype was seen more than once but under ten times. The chain couples TRBV11-2 to TRBJ2-1; D may correspond to TRBD1 or TRBD2 (6 bases each). The CDR3 length is 14 residues. Germline-derived CDR1 and CDR2 are SGHAT and FQNNGV. V dropped 1 base and J dropped 7 bases, with 11 bases sitting between them. The chain's CDR3 is CASSLGGAINEQFF. The DNA of the CDR3 is TGTGCCAGCAGCTTAGGGGGGGCAATAAATGAGCAGTTCTTC. The full variable domain, completed using reference TRBV11-2 and TRBJ2-1, is EAGVAQSPRYKIIEKRQSVAFWCNPISGHATLYWYQQILGQGPKLLIQFQNNGVVDDSQLPKDRFSAERLKGVDSTLKIQPAKLEDSAVYLCASSLGGAINEQFFGPGTRLTVL.

There are many counts of this clonotype. DNA for the CDR3: TGTGCCAGCAGCTCCCCCAGGGGCGCCCAAGAGACCCAGTACTTC. This gives the protein CASSSPRGAQETQYF. V usage is TRBV11-2 and J usage is TRBJ2-5; D possibly corresponds to TRBD1 (6 bases). The germline V and J ends were trimmed by 4 bases and 1 base, with 13 bases remaining between them. CDR3 length: 15 residues. Germline CDR1 is SGHAT and CDR2 is FQNNGV.

This chain's CDR3 is CASSGTGGWVEKLFF. Written as DNA, the CDR3 is TGTGCCAGCAGCGGAACAGGGGGCTGGGTTGAAAAACTGTTTTTT. The gene calls are TRBV7-9 and TRBJ1-4; 9 bases align to TRBD1. CDR3 size: 15 residues. The germline V gene encodes CDR1 SEHNR and CDR2 FQNEAQ (reference sequence). The V and J ends lost 5 bases and 7 bases, in that order; junction bases with no gene match: 8. The whole variable domain, remainder taken from reference TRBV7-9 and TRBJ1-4, is DTGVSQNPRHKITKRGQNVTFRCDPISEHNRLYWYRQTLGQGPEFLTYFQNEAQLEKSRLLSDRFSAERPKGSFSTLEIQRTEQGDSAMYLCASSGTGGWVEKLFFGSGTQLSVL.

This clonotype was recorded a few times. The V call is TRBV12-5, the J call TRBJ1-1; D gene ambiguous. This CDR3 contains 13 residues. From germline, CDR1 is LGHNT and CDR2 FRNRAP. V lost 1 base and J 5 bases, leaving 8 bases between the germline ends. CDR3 loop: CASGLDLKTEAFF. The CDR3 DNA is TGTGCTAGTGGTTTGGATCTAAAAACTGAAGCTTTCTTT.

The chain recombines TRBV6-2 or TRBV6-3 with TRBJ1-2; possible D gene TRBD1, 5 bases. Germline lookup yields CDR1 MNHEY and CDR2 SVGEGT. V lost 2 bases, J lost 6 bases, and 10 bases lay in between. The CDR3 has 13 amino acids. This CDR3 reads CASSYGTVNGYTF. The CDR3 DNA follows: TGTGCCAGCAGTTACGGGACTGTGAATGGCTACACCTTC.

This clonotype was detected many times. The chain combines TRBV28 with TRBJ1-5, with D perhaps TRBD1 (5 bases). Trimming left V 2 bases short and J 2 bases short, with 10 bases between. Germline V gene data show CDR1 as MDHEN and CDR2 as SYDVKM. This CDR3 spans 15 amino acids. CDR3: CASSLIGGGNQPQHF. DNA for the CDR3: TGTGCCAGCAGTTTAATCGGGGGAGGCAATCAGCCCCAGCATTTT.

As to this clonotype: This may be a read error, as it is one base from a much larger clone. The rearrangement links TRBV6-1 to TRBJ2-6, with no clear D. CDR1 and CDR2 (germline): MNHNS, SASEGT. CDR3 length: 16 amino acids. The V and J ends lost 4 bases and 0 bases respectively, with 10 bases between them. CDR3 sequence reads: CASSVGTPSGANVLTF. In nucleotides, the CDR3 is TGTGCCAGCAGTGTGGGAACACCCTCTGGGGCCAACGTCCTGACTTTC.

The J gene is TRBJ2-5, the V gene TRBV4-1; 12 bases agree with TRBD2. From germline, CDR1 is MGHRA and CDR2 YSYEKL. CDR3 length: 16 amino acids. Unmatched junction bases numbered 2, after V lost 1 base and J lost 2 bases. CDR3 amino acids: CASSQVLAGGQETQYF. CDR3 in DNA: TGCGCCAGCAGCCAAGTACTAGCGGGGGGACAAGAGACCCAGTACTTC.

The sample holds a few counts of this clonotype. V gene TRBV7-9 combines with J gene TRBJ2-2; TRBD2 aligns across 12 bases. Germline assignment: CDR1 SEHNR and CDR2 FQNEAQ (reference sequence). The CDR3 covers 19 residues. V was clipped by 2 bases and J by 4 bases; unmatched bases: 11. The CDR3 region has the DNA TGTGCCAGCAGCTTAAAACTCGGACTAGCGGGGTCCGGCACCGGGGAGCTGTTTTTT. This sequence encodes CASSLKLGLAGSGTGELFF.

V gene TRBV24-1 combines with J gene TRBJ2-2; D possibly corresponds to TRBD2 (7 bases). This CDR3 is built from 19 residues. V was pared by 3 bases and J by 3 bases, with 22 bases between. Germline V gene data show CDR1 as KGHDR and CDR2 as SFDVKD. In DNA form, the CDR3 reads TGTGCCACCAGTGATCCCGGGGGGCTGGACAATGCGGACACCGGGGAGCTGTTTTTT. The encoded protein is CATSDPGGLDNADTGELFF.

The sample holds many counts of this clonotype. The V call is TRBV7-2, the J call TRBJ2-2, with D uncertain. The CDR3 extends over 13 amino acids. Germline V gives CDR1 SGHTA, CDR2 FQGNSA. V lost 5 bases, J lost 5 bases, and 9 bases lay in between. CDR3 amino acids: CASSLRRTGELFF. The CDR3 DNA reads as TGTGCCAGCAGCCTTAGGAGAACCGGGGAGCTGTTTTTT.

This clonotype was recorded many times. The chain has TRBV6-2 or TRBV6-3 and TRBJ1-1; D gene unclear. The germline V gene encodes CDR1 MNHEY and CDR2 SVGEGT. The CDR3 is made up of 11 amino acids. The germline V and J ends were trimmed by 2 bases and 8 bases, with 6 bases remaining between them. Written as DNA, the CDR3 is TGTGCCAGCAGTTACGTTGGGGAAGCTTTCTTT. This sequence encodes CASSYVGEAFF.

With respect to this clonotype: This may arise from a read error, as a much more abundant clone is one base away. The chain employs TRBV30 and TRBJ1-4, with 7 bases aligning to TRBD1. J was trimmed by 5 bases and V by 4 bases; bases with no gene match: 10. CDR1 is GTSNPN and CDR2 is SVGIG in the germline V gene (reference sequence). The CDR3 loop spans 15 amino acids. CDR3 sequence: CAWNESDRINEKLFF. The CDR3 DNA follows: TGTGCCTGGAACGAATCGGACAGGATAAATGAAAAACTGTTTTTT.

This clonotype was counted ten times or more. CDR3 DNA sequence: TGTGCCAGCAGCCCATCGGGCACTAATCAGCCCCAGCATTTT. Protein: CASSPSGTNQPQHF. V usage is TRBV6-1 and J usage is TRBJ1-5; D is uncertain. Between the trimmed V and J ends, which lost 6 bases and 4 bases, there was a span of 13 bases. The CDR3 has 14 amino acids. Germline V gene lookup returns CDR1 MNHNS and CDR2 SASEGT.

This clonotype has ten or more counts. The chain couples TRBV20-1 to TRBJ1-5, with a tentative D call TRBD1 (6 bases). Trimming stripped 3 bases from V and 3 bases from J, with 15 bases between. This CDR3 is built from 15 residues. CDR1 DFQATT and CDR2 SNEGSKA come from the germline V gene (reference sequence). Written as DNA, the CDR3 is TGCAGTGCTAGGACTTTACAGGGTTCCAATCAGCCCCAGCATTTT. Translating it yields CSARTLQGSNQPQHF.

At least ten counts were recorded for this clonotype. This chain links TRBV28 with TRBJ1-5; 7 positions agree with TRBD1. The CDR3 totals 14 residues. The J segment lost 3 bases and the V segment lost 5 bases, leaving 4 bases of the junction unmatched. The germline V gene encodes CDR1 MDHEN and CDR2 SYDVKM. The CDR3, as DNA: TGTGCCAGCAGTCCGGACAGGCCCAATCAGCCCCAGCATTTT. It codes for CASSPDRPNQPQHF.